This record concerns one TCR beta chain sequence. This sample was included in a study of sequential checkpoint blockade in melanoma. Study-level background: Both treatment sequences were followed by maintenance nivolumab.

The CDR3 sequence is 10 residues long. Trimming left V 8 bases short and J 11 bases short, with 12 bases between. In germline, CDR1 is MNHEY, CDR2 SMNVEV (reference sequence). Using immunoSEQ multiplex PCR, the repertoire was profiled, and TCRdb retains in-frame clones only, with some absent. The profile covers about 10,000 clones, with roughly 75% appearing a single time and about 12% taken by the ten largest. Treatment meaning: randomized to nivolumab then ipilimumab (arm A) or the reverse (arm B). PBMC sorting kept live CD3+CD8+ cells without CD19 or CD56. This specimen was CD8+ T cells sorted from blood (inferred from file names), taken from a patient given nivolumab and ipilimumab in sequence. The genes are TRBV27 and TRBJ1-1, with D possibly matching TRBD1 (5 bases). This receptor was obtained from a human donor with melanoma. The CDR3 DNA follows: TGTGCCAGCGGGGCAGGGAGGGCTTTCTTT. Translated: CASGAGRAFF.